What follows are 13 T cell receptor beta chains derived from one specimen sequenced in a study of blood T cell repertoires in COVID-19 (dated by TCRdb to 2019 to 2021). The library was prepared using the immunoSEQ multiplex PCR assay. Held by TCRdb, this immuneACCESS table contains in-frame sequences only and omits some clones. Under half of the omission traces to an unresolved V gene where checked; the cause of the rest is unknown. The sample data list some 180,000 clones, and approximately 85% of these were observed just once. Of the sample, 6.2% falls within the top ten clones. The sample was PBMCs or T cells enriched from blood (not recorded which). The receptors were sampled from a middle-aged man who had recovered from COVID-19.

The chain is built from TRBV30 and TRBJ1-6, with D hard to call. CDR3 length: 13 residues. Germline V lookup: CDR1 GTSNPN, CDR2 SVGIG (reference sequence). V was shortened by 2 bases and J by 12 bases, with 14 bases between the two germline ends. The CDR3 is CAWSSGVGKPLHF. The CDR3 DNA is TGTGCCTGGAGTAGCGGGGTAGGAAAACCCCTCCACTTT.

This chain joins TRBV15 and TRBJ1-6, with 9 nucleotides matching TRBD1. J was trimmed by 7 bases and V by 7 bases; bases with no gene match: 11. The CDR3 loop spans 16 amino acids. Germline-derived CDR1 and CDR2 are LNHNV and YYDKDF (reference sequence). The CDR3 sequence: CATIETGTGINSPLHF. CDR3 DNA sequence: TGTGCCACCATCGAAACCGGGACAGGGATCAATTCACCCCTCCACTTT. The variable domain in full, completed from reference TRBV15 and TRBJ1-6, reads DAMVIQNPRYQVTQFGKPVTLSCSQTLNHNVMYWYQQKSSQAPKLLFHYYDKDFNNEADTPDNFQSRRPNTSFCFLDIRSPGLGDTAMYLCATIETGTGINSPLHFGNGTRLTVT.

The chain uses TRBV18 and TRBJ2-2; 9 bases agree with TRBD1. The V gene's germline CDR1 is KGHSH and CDR2 LQKENI. CDR3 length equals 16 residues. The V and J ends lost 0 bases and 4 bases, in that order; junction bases with no gene match: 3. The CDR3 nucleotides are TGTGCCAGCTCACCACCAGGACAGGGGATCACCGGGGAGCTGTTTTTT. Its protein product is CASSPPGQGITGELFF.

This chain connects TRBV5-1 to TRBJ2-2; maybe TRBD1 (6 bases). V lost 7 bases to trimming and J lost 1 base, with 11 bases between them. Germline V CDR1 and CDR2: SGHRS, YFSETQ. The length of the CDR3 is 14 residues. The DNA of the CDR3 is TGCGCCAGCGCCGAGACAGGGAACACCGGGGAGCTGTTTTTT. Encoded protein: CASAETGNTGELFF. The entire variable domain, with the rest obtained from reference TRBV5-1 and TRBJ2-2, is as follows: KAGVTQTPRYLIKTRGQQVTLSCSPISGHRSVSWYQQTPGQGLQFLFEYFSETQRNKGNFPGRFSGRQFSNSRSEMNVSTLELGDSALYLCASAETGNTGELFFGEGSRLTVL.

The CDR3: CASSLTNQPQHF. DNA of the CDR3: TGTGCCAGCAGTTTAACAAATCAGCCCCAGCATTTT. The V and J genes are TRBV27 and TRBJ1-5; no clear D. The V end was cut by 2 bases, the J end by 4 bases, with 3 bases between. Germline CDR1 is MNHEY and CDR2 is SMNVEV (reference sequence). This CDR3 spans 12 amino acids.

This chain links TRBV30 with TRBJ2-3; D might be TRBD1 (6 bases). Germline-derived CDR1 and CDR2 are GTSNPN and SVGIG (reference sequence). V dropped 3 bases and J dropped 6 bases, with 19 bases sitting between them. The CDR3 spans 15 residues. The CDR3 region has the DNA TGTGCCTGGAGAATAGGCAGGGGCCAGGGGGATACGCAGTATTTT. Its translation is CAWRIGRGQGDTQYF.

V usage is TRBV5-6 and J usage is TRBJ1-5; TRBD1 matches at 9 bases. CDR1 SGHDT and CDR2 YYEEEE come from the germline V gene. The CDR3 has 15 amino acids. With V trimmed by 2 bases and J by 5 bases, 5 bases remained unmatched. CDR3 DNA sequence: TGTGCCAGCAGCTTTTGGGACAGGGAATATCAGCCCCAGCATTTT. Translation: CASSFWDREYQPQHF.

This sequence joins TRBV7-9 and TRBJ1-4, with 8 bases identical to TRBD1. J lost 5 bases, V lost 6 bases, and 8 bases had no gene match. The CDR3 extends over 15 amino acids. Germline CDR1 reads SEHNR; CDR2 reads FQNEAQ (reference sequence). The DNA of the CDR3 is TGTGCCAGCAGTGGGATGGACAGGGCAAATGAAAAACTGTTTTTT. This sequence encodes CASSGMDRANEKLFF. The full variable domain, with the rest looked up from reference TRBV7-9 and TRBJ1-4, is DTGVSQNPRHKITKRGQNVTFRCDPISEHNRLYWYRQTLGQGPEFLTYFQNEAQLEKSRLLSDRFSAERPKGSFSTLEIQRTEQGDSAMYLCASSGMDRANEKLFFGSGTQLSVL.

The rearrangement uses TRBV11-3 and TRBJ1-1; TRBD1 agrees at 10 bases. CDR3 length: 14 residues. CDR1 and CDR2 (germline): SGHNT, YENEEA. Germline trimming cut 4 bases from V and 11 bases from J; bases unmatched to any gene: 10. DNA for the CDR3: TGTGCCAGCAGCTCGAGACAGGGGGCGAATGTTGCTTTCTTT. Translating gives CASSSRQGANVAFF.

The V call is TRBV5-1, the J call TRBJ2-7, with D perhaps TRBD2 (5 bases). Germline V gene sequence: CDR1 SGHRS, CDR2 YFSETQ. The V gene lost 4 bases and the J gene lost 1 base, with 18 bases spanning the gap. There are 16 residues in the CDR3. This chain's CDR3 is CASSPTNIYLSYEQYF. Written as DNA, the CDR3 is TGCGCCAGCAGCCCGACTAATATATATTTGTCCTACGAGCAGTACTTC.

The chain carries TRBV7-9 and TRBJ1-2; 7 bases are a match to TRBD1. V was pared by 4 bases and J by 6 bases, with 11 bases of the junction left unmatched. The CDR3 totals 15 residues. Looked up from germline, CDR1 is SEHNR and CDR2 is FQNEAQ (reference sequence). CDR3: CASSSTGTDIHGYTF. The CDR3 DNA follows: TGTGCCAGCAGCTCCACCGGGACAGACATCCATGGCTACACCTTC.

The rearrangement uses TRBV30 and TRBJ1-3; D is unclear. Per the germline V gene, CDR1 is GTSNPN and CDR2 is SVGIG (reference sequence). This CDR3 contains 13 residues. The V gene lost 6 bases and the J gene lost 0 bases, with 9 bases spanning the gap. CDR3 bases: TGTGCCTGTCGGGGAGGCTCTGGAAACACCATATATTTT. The encoded protein is CACRGGSGNTIYF.

The chain carries TRBV6-1 and TRBJ1-6; maybe TRBD1 (5 bases). The CDR3 totals 16 residues. CDR1 and CDR2 from the germline V gene are MNHNS and SASEGT. V lost 3 bases to trimming and J lost 3 bases, with 12 bases between them. CDR3 DNA sequence: TGTGCCAGCAGTGAGGGGGGAAGCCTCTATAATTCACCCCTCCACTTT. Protein product: CASSEGGSLYNSPLHF.